The present entry profiles one T cell receptor (beta chain) with its context. No antigen is known for it. The data belong to a study of Ad26.COV2.S vaccination and SARS-CoV-2 variants. Study-wide results and limits: Comparable non-spike TCR breadth was observed in vaccine and placebo recipients.

Generated by immunoSEQ multiplex PCR, the TCRdb table keeps only in-frame clones and is missing some. This sample has approximately 400,000 clones, with roughly nine tenths found just once. Germline-derived CDR1 and CDR2 are KGHDR and SFDVKD. The ends lost 7 bases at V and 6 bases at J; junction bases unmatched: 4. This CDR3 has 14 residues. The chain joins TRBV24-1 to TRBJ2-3; 12 bases map to TRBD2. The clonotype was recovered from a human donor who had recovered from COVID-19. Sample: peripheral blood, taken after recovery from COVID-19. The DNA of the CDR3 is TGTGCCACCAGGGGAGGACTAGCGGGGGATACGCAGTATTTT. Protein: CATRGGLAGDTQYF.